The next 5 T cell receptor beta chains were all read from a single sample in a study of T cell repertoires in cytomegalovirus infection. A single record per CDR3 protein comes from TCRdb applying MiXCR to the reads. The profile shows approximately 750,000 distinct CDR3 sequences, roughly 35% of them singletons. Sequencing was performed on PBMCs. The source is a human donor in good health (CMV status not recorded). Some clones in this sample may be carry-over from other donors' samples.

The chain carries TRBV28 and TRBJ1-4, with no clear D. CDR1 is MDHEN and CDR2 is SYDVKM in the germline V gene. Between the trimmed V and J ends, which lost 3 bases and 8 bases, there was a span of 19 bases. The length of the CDR3 is 16 residues. CDR3 amino acids: CASSFVAARREEKLFF. As DNA, the CDR3 is TGTGCCAGCAGTTTCGTCGCGGCCCGGCGGGAAGAAAAACTGTTTTTT.

This clonotype was counted at least ten times. This chain uses TRBV7-3 with TRBJ1-1; D is possibly TRBD1 (6 bases). CDR1 is SGHTA and CDR2 is FQGTGA in the germline V gene. Trimming took off 4 bases at V and 4 bases at J, with 13 bases between the two ends. This CDR3 region has 14 residues. The CDR3 protein is CASSSRGGGTEAFF. CDR3 coding DNA: TGTGCCAGCAGCTCGAGGGGGGGCGGCACTGAAGCTTTCTTT.

Only one count was recorded for this clonotype. The chain is built from TRBV3-1 and TRBJ2-2, with 8 nucleotides matching TRBD2. The V segment lost 4 bases and the J segment 3 bases; nucleotides outside the gene matches: 4. The CDR3 sequence is 15 residues long. The germline CDR1 and CDR2 sequences are LGHDT and YNNKEL (reference sequence). CDR3 sequence: CASSPLAVYTGELFF. In nucleotides, the CDR3 is TGTGCCAGCAGCCCACTAGCGGTATACACCGGGGAGCTGTTTTTT.

The gene calls are TRBV2 and TRBJ2-5; D is unresolved. Trimming stripped 3 bases from V and 1 base from J, with 12 bases between. Germline V gene lookup returns CDR1 SNHLY and CDR2 FYNNEI. The CDR3 totals 15 residues. The CDR3 DNA sequence: TGTGCCAGCAGTGACTGTTGGCATTCCCAAGAGACCCAGTACTTC. This sequence encodes CASSDCWHSQETQYF. The entire variable domain, with the rest obtained from reference TRBV2 and TRBJ2-5, is as follows: EPEVTQTPSHQVTQMGQEVILRCVPISNHLYFYWYRQILGQKVEFLVSFYNNEISEKSEIFDDQFSVERPDGSNFTLKIRSTKLEDSAMYFCASSDCWHSQETQYFGPGTRLLVL.

This clonotype was seen at least ten times. This chain links TRBV4-1 with TRBJ2-1, with a possible D match to TRBD2 (6 bases). CDR1 and CDR2 (germline): MGHRA, YSYEKL. Between the trimmed V and J ends, which lost 4 bases and 7 bases, there was a span of 11 bases. The CDR3 totals 13 residues. The CDR3 sequence: CASSPGTSNEQFF. The CDR3 DNA reads as TGCGCCAGCAGCCCAGGGACTTCTAATGAGCAGTTCTTC.